The 23 T cell receptor beta chains below come from one sample, sequenced in a study of monozygotic twins with inflammatory bowel disease. Using the 5' RACE reads, TCRdb records one entry per CDR3 protein without DNA. The sample table sets out more than 300,000 distinct CDR3 sequences. Sequenced input: blood. These receptors came from a human donor with ulcerative colitis or Crohn's disease, or a healthy co-twin of an affected twin (not recorded which).

This chain links TRBV6-5 with TRBJ2-3; TCRdb reports TRBD1, a call that lacks DNA to check it against. This CDR3 is built from 16 residues. CDR1 is MNHEY and CDR2 is SVGAGI in the germline V gene. CDR3 region: CASSYSGQTGADTQYF.

The chain links TRBV7-2 to TRBJ1-5; TCRdb's D call of TRBD1 is untestable without DNA. The CDR3 consists of 15 residues. CDR1 and CDR2 (germline): SGHTA, FQGNSA. The CDR3 sequence is CASSLDAGVGQPQHF. Supplemented by reference TRBV7-2 and TRBJ1-5, the full variable domain reads GAGVSQSPSNKVTEKGKDVELRCDPISGHTALYWYRQSLGQGLEFLIYFQGNSAPDKSGLPSDRFSAERTGGSVSTLTIQRTQQEDSAVYLCASSLDAGVGQPQHFGDGTRLSIL.

The gene calls are TRBV6-5 and TRBJ2-7; no DNA is available, so the TRBD1 call from TCRdb remains unchecked. This CDR3 is built from 12 residues. Looked up from germline, CDR1 is MNHEY and CDR2 is SVGAGI. CDR3 residues: CASIDRDAEQYF.

The rearrangement joins TRBV5-1 to TRBJ2-7; TCRdb's D call of TRBD1 is untestable without DNA. Germline lookup yields CDR1 SGHRS and CDR2 YFSETQ. The CDR3 has 16 residues. CDR3: CASSLGTGQQPAEQYF.

The chain joins TRBV5-1 to TRBJ2-7. The length of the CDR3 is 13 residues. Looked up from germline, CDR1 is SGHRS and CDR2 is YFSETQ. CDR3 sequence: CASSFTSPYEQYF.

This chain joins TRBV28 and TRBJ1-2; checking the TCRdb D call of TRBD1 is not possible without DNA. CDR3 length equals 15 residues. Germline V gene lookup returns CDR1 MDHEN and CDR2 SYDVKM. Here the CDR3 reads CASSLSLQGNYGYTF.

This chain joins TRBV29-1 and TRBJ2-2; the D call from TCRdb, TRBD1, cannot be confirmed without DNA. The CDR3 is made up of 14 amino acids. CDR1 and CDR2 from the germline V gene are SQVTM and ANQGSEA. CDR3 loop: CSVSTGFGGGELFF.

This rearrangement joins TRBV7-2 to TRBJ2-3; the TCRdb call, TRBD1, lacks DNA for checking. In germline, CDR1 is SGHTA, CDR2 FQGNSA. The CDR3 consists of 14 residues. The CDR3 loop reads CASGLAGATDTQYF.

The chain joins TRBV5-1 to TRBJ2-3; TCRdb calls TRBD2, which cannot be checked without DNA. The CDR3 contains 14 residues. The germline V gene has CDR1 SGHRS and CDR2 YFSETQ. The CDR3: CASDLTSRTDTQYF.

V gene TRBV5-1 combines with J gene TRBJ2-7; TCRdb returns TRBD1, unconfirmable since there is no DNA. Germline CDR1 and CDR2: SGHRS and YFSETQ. CDR3 length: 15 residues. This chain's CDR3 is CASSSAGKGAYEQYF. The full variable domain, in which reference TRBV5-1 and TRBJ2-7 provide the parts outside the CDR3, is KAGVTQTPRYLIKTRGQQVTLSCSPISGHRSVSWYQQTPGQGLQFLFEYFSETQRNKGNFPGRFSGRQFSNSRSEMNVSTLELGDSALYLCASSSAGKGAYEQYFGPGTRLTVT.

The chain uses TRBV7-2 and TRBJ2-3; the D gene TCRdb calls, TRBD2, cannot be checked with no DNA. The germline V gene encodes CDR1 SGHTA and CDR2 FQGNSA. This CDR3 has 16 residues. The CDR3 sequence is CASSIPPLAGWDTQYF.

The chain uses TRBV20-1 and TRBJ1-4; TCRdb selects TRBD1, and the lack of DNA leaves this call unchecked. The CDR3 totals 15 residues. Germline loops: CDR1 DFQATT, CDR2 SNEGSKA (reference sequence). Here the CDR3 reads CSARDLTGENEKLFF.

The J gene is TRBJ2-5, the V gene TRBV3-1; TCRdb's D gene call, TRBD1, goes unchecked for lack of DNA. The CDR3 totals 15 residues. Per the germline V gene, CDR1 is LGHDT and CDR2 is YNNKEL (reference sequence). CDR3 sequence: CASSRLDREQETQYF.

The chain recombines TRBV10-3 with TRBJ2-7; the D gene TCRdb calls, TRBD2, cannot be checked with no DNA. Germline V gene data show CDR1 as ENHRY and CDR2 as SYGVKD. CDR3 length equals 14 residues. This CDR3 reads CAISEDSGPYEQYF.

This chain links TRBV12-3 or TRBV12-4 with TRBJ2-5. This CDR3 region has 12 residues. This CDR3 reads CASSLRPETQYF.

The chain is built from TRBV6-6 and TRBJ1-5. This CDR3 region has 14 residues. CDR1 and CDR2 from the germline V gene are MNHNY and SVGAGI (reference sequence). The CDR3 protein is CASSIWVGNQPQHF.

The rearrangement joins TRBV25-1 to TRBJ2-5; the D call from TCRdb, TRBD1, cannot be confirmed without DNA. Germline lookup yields CDR1 MGHDK and CDR2 SYGVNS. The CDR3 contains 17 residues. The CDR3 loop is CASRKDGGRGTLETQYF. The full variable domain, completed using reference TRBV25-1 and TRBJ2-5, is EADIYQTPRYLVIGTGKKITLECSQTMGHDKMYWYQQDPGMELHLIHYSYGVNSTEKGDLSSESTVSRIRTEHFPLTLESARPSHTSQYLCASRKDGGRGTLETQYFGPGTRLLVL.

The chain is built from TRBV6-6 and TRBJ1-1. This CDR3 contains 13 residues. Germline V gene lookup returns CDR1 MNHNY and CDR2 SVGAGI (reference sequence). The CDR3 sequence: CATGRTAATEAFF.

The V call is TRBV9, the J call TRBJ2-7; the TCRdb call, TRBD1, lacks DNA for checking. This CDR3 is 14 amino acids long. In germline, CDR1 is SGDLS, CDR2 YYNGEE. The CDR3 sequence is CASSVVPGKDEQYF.

The gene calls are TRBV29-1 and TRBJ1-2; TCRdb's D call, TRBD1, is unchecked because there is no DNA. This CDR3 spans 14 amino acids. CDR1 and CDR2 from the germline V gene are SQVTM and ANQGSEA. CDR3 loop: CSVDTGGTLRGYTF.

The chain has TRBV5-1 and TRBJ2-4; as DNA is missing, the TRBD2 call by TCRdb cannot be tested. In germline, CDR1 is SGHRS, CDR2 YFSETQ. CDR3 length equals 16 residues. The CDR3 protein is CASSFLLAGEGNIQYF.

The rearrangement joins TRBV11-2 to TRBJ2-3; TCRdb selects TRBD2, and the lack of DNA leaves this call unchecked. This CDR3 has 18 amino acids. Germline V CDR1 and CDR2: SGHAT, FQNNGV. The CDR3 sequence: CASSSPPGTSGPTDTQYF.

The chain has TRBV20-1 and TRBJ1-1; lacking DNA, the TRBD1 call made by TCRdb goes unchecked. The germline V gene has CDR1 DFQATT and CDR2 SNEGSKA (reference sequence). CDR3 size: 16 residues. The CDR3 reads CSAIRTGGLRNTEAFF.